Reported below is one T cell receptor beta chain. Its antigen is currently unknown. The source of the sample is a study of cytomegalovirus exposure and HLA in healthy donors. Overall study findings and caveats: Common viral pathogens (according to a later analysis) appeared linked to several of the most significant clusters. In a later analysis, TCR association rates varied by HLA locus: DRB1 most, HLA-C fewest.

Germline loops: CDR1 LNHDA, CDR2 SQIVND (reference sequence). This CDR3 contains 16 residues. With V trimmed by 4 bases and J by 4 bases, 12 bases remained unmatched. Researchers ran the PCR with 60 Vbeta and 13 Jbeta primers. The protocol was immunoSEQ multiplex PCR, while the TCRdb copy is restricted to in-frame clones and leaves out a portion. Here the sample table reports roughly 57,000 clones. Input material: PBMCs. This sequence originates from a man aged 18-30 years in good health and CMV-seropositive. V gene TRBV19 combines with J gene TRBJ1-2; 7 bases agree with TRBD1. The CDR3 sequence is CASSKEGAARGYGYTF. Here the CDR3 DNA reads TGTGCCAGTAGTAAGGAGGGGGCGGCCCGAGGCTATGGCTACACCTTC.